The clone carrying this T cell receptor beta chain was found many times. Its antigen is still unknown. The entry originates in a study of breast tumors, draining lymph nodes, adjacent tissues. Per the germline V gene, CDR1 is LGHDT and CDR2 is YNNKEL (reference sequence). The V gene end was trimmed by 3 bases and the J gene end by 7 bases; junction bases not matched to a gene: 6. This CDR3 spans 14 amino acids. Overall study results and limits: Tumor repertoires ranked between lymph nodes and nontumor tissue in diversity, with V and J gene preferences. That most tumor T cells come from lymph nodes remained unproven. Most tumor T cells seemingly derive from lymph node, then expand in tumor. Compared with basal-like, luminal-like tumors shared significantly more repertoire with nontumor tissue.

TCRdb reprocessed the multiplex PCR reads via MiXCR and lists one record per CDR3 protein. This sample has approximately 23,000 distinct CDR3 sequences, with 68% found just once. The chain has TRBV3-1 and TRBJ2-5; 9 positions agree with TRBD1. This receptor was obtained from a female donor with breast cancer. Some clones in this sample may be carry-over from other donors' samples. Sequenced input: tumor-adjacent breast tissue. This CDR3 is CASSHGTGSATQYF. CDR3 in DNA: TGTGCCAGCAGCCATGGGACAGGGTCTGCGACCCAGTACTTC.